This passage covers 2 T cell receptor beta chains from one sample sequenced in a study of cytomegalovirus exposure and HLA in healthy donors (dated by TCRdb to between 2016 and 2019). Libraries were prepared through the immunoSEQ multiplex PCR assay. The multiplex PCR relied on a mix of 60 forward primers for TCR Vbeta segments and 13 reverse primers for TCR Jbeta segments. Held by TCRdb, this immuneACCESS table contains in-frame sequences only and omits some clones. Under half of the omission traces to an unresolved V gene where checked; the cause of the rest is unknown. This sample is represented by 170,000 or so clones; roughly 77% of them were singletons. The ten largest make up 1% of the sample. Sequencing used PBMCs. These receptors were obtained from a woman aged 45-65 years in good health and CMV-seropositive.

The rearrangement uses TRBV30 and TRBJ2-7; TRBD2 matches at 8 bases. There are 13 residues in the CDR3. Looked up from germline, CDR1 is GTSNPN and CDR2 is SVGIG (reference sequence). With V trimmed by 2 bases and J by 4 bases, 4 bases remained unmatched. CDR3 sequence: CAWSKRERYEQYF. DNA of the CDR3: TGTGCCTGGAGTAAGCGGGAGCGGTACGAGCAGTACTTC. The full variable domain, rest sourced from reference TRBV30 and TRBJ2-7, is SQTIHQWPATLVQPVGSPLSLECTVEGTSNPNLYWYRQAAGRGLQLLFYSVGIGQISSEVPQNLSASRPQDRQFILSSKKLLLSDSGFYLCAWSKRERYEQYFGPGTRLTVT.

This chain uses TRBV5-6 with TRBJ2-7; 8 bases are a match to TRBD1. The CDR3 runs 16 residues. CDR1 and CDR2 (germline): SGHDT, YYEEEE. The trim removed 5 bases at V and 3 bases at J, leaving 13 bases unmatched. The CDR3 bases are TGTGCCAGCAGTCACGAAGGGACAGGATCTTACTACGAGCAGTACTTC. Protein: CASSHEGTGSYYEQYF.